Here is one T cell receptor (beta chain) with its context. Original analysis: From reference gene primer amplification, estimates of nucleated cell counts were derived. Sequenced by immunoSEQ multiplex PCR; TCRdb stores in-frame clones only, minus some. The DNA was the basis for D and trimming; V, J and clone size are from that table. The sample has fewer than 90,000 clones; about 77% are singletons. The data were taken from a study of blood T cell repertoires in COVID-19. Study context: From the United States, Italy and Spain came samples of acute and convalescent COVID-19.

The V gene end was trimmed by 0 bases and the J gene end by 5 bases; junction bases not matched to a gene: 7. Germline loops: CDR1 SGHRS, CDR2 YFSETQ. The CDR3 loop spans 15 amino acids. What was sequenced was peripheral blood. This chain uses TRBV5-1 with TRBJ2-5; 7 nucleotides match TRBD1. The receptor comes from a man between 70 and 80 years old with COVID-19, enrolled during active disease. The CDR3 region has the DNA TGCGCCAGCAGCTTGGGACAGGGCCCCGGGGAGACCCAGTACTTC. This encodes CASSLGQGPGETQYF.